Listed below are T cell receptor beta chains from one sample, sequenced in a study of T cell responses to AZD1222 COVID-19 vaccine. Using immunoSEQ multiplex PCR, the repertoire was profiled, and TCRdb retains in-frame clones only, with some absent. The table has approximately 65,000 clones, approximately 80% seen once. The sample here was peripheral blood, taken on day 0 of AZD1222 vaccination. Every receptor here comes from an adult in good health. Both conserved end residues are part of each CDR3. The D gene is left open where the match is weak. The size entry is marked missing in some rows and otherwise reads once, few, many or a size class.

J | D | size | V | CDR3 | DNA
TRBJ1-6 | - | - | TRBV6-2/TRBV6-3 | CASSSAGGSPLHF | TGTGCCAGCAGTTCCGCCGGTGGTTCACCCCTCCACTTT
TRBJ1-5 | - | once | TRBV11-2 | CASSTVGGEQPQHF | TGTGCCAGCAGCACAGTTGGGGGAGAACAGCCCCAGCATTTT
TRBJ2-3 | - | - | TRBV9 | CASNAGNVGTDTQYF | TGTGCCAGCAATGCAGGGAATGTGGGCACAGATACGCAGTATTTT
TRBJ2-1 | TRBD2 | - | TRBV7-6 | CASSLVPSTSPRSSYNEQFF | TGTGCCAGCAGCTTAGTGCCCTCGACTAGCCCTAGGAGCTCCTACAATGAGCAGTTCTTC
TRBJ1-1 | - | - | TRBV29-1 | CSVVGDTEAFF | TGCAGCGTTGTTGGGGACACTGAAGCTTTCTTT
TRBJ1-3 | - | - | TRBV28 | CASSLPGYDLGNTIYF | TGTGCCAGCAGTTTACCCGGATATGATCTGGGAAACACCATATATTTT
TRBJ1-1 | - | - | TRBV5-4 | CASTRGLNTEAFF | TGTGCCAGCACCCGGGGGCTTAACACTGAAGCTTTCTTT
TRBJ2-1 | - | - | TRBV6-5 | CASSPQGGEQFF | TGTGCCAGCAGCCCCCAAGGAGGTGAGCAGTTCTTC
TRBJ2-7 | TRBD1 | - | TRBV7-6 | CASSPVGGSYEQYF | TGTGCCAGCAGCCCTGTAGGGGGCAGCTACGAGCAGTACTTC
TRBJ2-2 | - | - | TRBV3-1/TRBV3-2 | CASSQVASVGTGELFF | TGTGCCAGCAGCCAAGTGGCTAGCGTCGGCACCGGGGAGCTGTTTTTT
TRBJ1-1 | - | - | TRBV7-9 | CASSVSQLNTEAFF | TGTGCCAGCAGCGTCTCACAGCTTAACACTGAAGCTTTCTTT
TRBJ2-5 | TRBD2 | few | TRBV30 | CAWRGLAGGDGETQYF | TGTGCCTGGAGGGGTCTAGCGGGGGGTGATGGTGAGACCCAGTACTTC
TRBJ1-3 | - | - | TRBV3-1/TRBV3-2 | CASSFEAGGSGNTIYF | TGTGCCAGCAGCTTCGAGGCGGGGGGCTCAGGAAACACCATATATTTT
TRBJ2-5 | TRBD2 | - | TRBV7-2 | CASSRAGGKEETQYF | TGTGCCAGCAGCAGGGCGGGGGGGAAGGAAGAGACCCAGTACTTC
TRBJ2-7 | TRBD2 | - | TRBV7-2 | CASSLTSGGAYEQYF | TGTGCCAGCAGCTTGACTAGCGGGGGGGCATACGAGCAGTACTTC
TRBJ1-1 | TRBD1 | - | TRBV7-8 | CASSPRTGEAFF | TGTGCCAGCAGCCCGAGGACAGGAGAAGCTTTCTTT
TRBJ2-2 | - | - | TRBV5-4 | CASSLKNTGELFF | TGTGCCAGCAGCTTGAAGAACACCGGGGAGCTGTTTTTT
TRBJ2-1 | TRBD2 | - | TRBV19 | CASSLASGVGEQFF | TGTGCCAGTAGTTTGGCTAGCGGGGTCGGGGAGCAGTTCTTC
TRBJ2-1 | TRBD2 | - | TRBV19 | CASSELAGGFYNEQFF | TGTGCCAGTAGTGAATTAGCGGGGGGGTTCTACAATGAGCAGTTCTTC
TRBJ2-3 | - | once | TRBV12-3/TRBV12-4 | CASRGPRADTQYF | TGTGCCAGCAGAGGCCCCCGGGCGGATACGCAGTATTTT
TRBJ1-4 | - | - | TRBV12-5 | CASVLVTAEKLFF | TGTGCTAGTGTCTTGGTGACAGCAGAAAAACTGTTTTTT
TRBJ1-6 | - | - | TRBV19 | CATKETGSSYNSPLHF | TGTGCCACCAAGGAGACAGGAAGCTCCTATAATTCACCCCTCCACTTT
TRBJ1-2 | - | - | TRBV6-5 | CASNLQQGGYTF | TGTGCCAGCAACCTCCAGCAGGGTGGCTACACCTTC
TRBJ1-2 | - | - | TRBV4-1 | CASSQGVDLLYGYTF | TGCGCCAGCAGCCAAGGGGTAGATCTCCTCTATGGCTACACCTTC
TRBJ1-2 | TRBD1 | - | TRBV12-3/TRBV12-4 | CASSVQGTDGYTF | TGTGCCAGCAGTGTACAGGGGACCGATGGCTACACCTTC
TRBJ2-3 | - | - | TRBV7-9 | CASSLGGITDTQYF | TGTGCCAGCAGCTTAGGCGGGATCACAGATACGCAGTATTTT
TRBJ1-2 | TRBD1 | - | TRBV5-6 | CASSPPGTANYGYTF | TGTGCCAGCAGTCCTCCCGGGACAGCCAACTATGGCTACACCTTC
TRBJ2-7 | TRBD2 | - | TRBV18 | CASSSGGASDEQYF | TGTGCCAGCTCAAGCGGGGGCGCCTCCGACGAGCAGTACTTC
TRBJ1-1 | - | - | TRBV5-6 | CASSLTGTEAFF | TGTGCCAGCAGCCTTACAGGGACTGAAGCTTTCTTT
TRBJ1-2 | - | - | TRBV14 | CASSQVQDYYGYTF | TGTGCCAGCAGCCAGGTGCAGGATTACTATGGCTACACCTTC
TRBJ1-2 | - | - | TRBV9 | CASSEGQSYGYTF | TGTGCCAGCAGCGAAGGACAGAGCTATGGCTACACCTTC
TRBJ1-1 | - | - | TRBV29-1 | CSVESQMNTEAFF | TGCAGCGTTGAATCCCAGATGAACACTGAAGCTTTCTTT
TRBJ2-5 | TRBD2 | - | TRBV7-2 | CASSLVAGGPLEETQYF | TGTGCCAGCAGCTTAGTAGCGGGGGGGCCTTTAGAAGAGACCCAGTACTTC
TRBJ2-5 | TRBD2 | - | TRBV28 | CASSWAGGYQETQYF | TGTGCCAGCAGTTGGGCGGGGGGATACCAAGAGACCCAGTACTTC
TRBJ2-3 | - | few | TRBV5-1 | CASSGMGDTDTQYF | TGCGCCAGCAGCGGGATGGGAGACACAGATACGCAGTATTTT
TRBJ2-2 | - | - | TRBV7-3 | CASSPGLAGELFF | TGTGCCAGCAGCCCCGGACTGGCCGGGGAGCTGTTTTTT
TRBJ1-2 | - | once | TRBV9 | CASSEGGSYGYTF | TGTGCCAGCAGCGAGGGGGGATCCTATGGCTACACCTTC
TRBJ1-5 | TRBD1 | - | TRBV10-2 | CASLGQGAGNQPQHF | TGCGCCAGCCTGGGACAGGGTGCGGGCAATCAGCCCCAGCATTTT
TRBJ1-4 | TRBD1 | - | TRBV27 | CASSRRTGGFSDEKLFF | TGTGCCAGCAGTCGAAGGACAGGGGGGTTTTCTGATGAAAAACTGTTTTTT
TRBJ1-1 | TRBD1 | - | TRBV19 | CASRPGTGYTEAFF | TGTGCCAGTAGACCCGGGACAGGGTACACTGAAGCTTTCTTT
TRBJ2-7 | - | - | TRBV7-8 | CASSSNPDRWSTYEQYF | TGTGCCAGCAGTTCCAACCCAGACAGGTGGTCAACCTACGAGCAGTACTTC
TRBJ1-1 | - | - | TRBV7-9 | CAGTSLIKAFF | TGTGCCGGGACGAGTCTGATAAAAGCTTTCTTT
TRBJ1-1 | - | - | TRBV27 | CASSPAGAEVGKTEAFF | TGTGCCAGCAGTCCAGCAGGGGCAGAGGTTGGAAAGACTGAAGCTTTCTTT
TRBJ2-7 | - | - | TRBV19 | CASSKFEGGEQYF | TGTGCCAGTAGTAAGTTCGAGGGGGGAGAGCAGTACTTC
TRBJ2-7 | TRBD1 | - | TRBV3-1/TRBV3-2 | CASSQPRGTGDDEQYF | TGTGCCAGCAGCCAACCCAGGGGGACAGGGGATGACGAGCAGTACTTC
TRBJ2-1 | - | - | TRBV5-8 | CASSTGTLYNEQFF | TGTGCCAGCAGCACCGGGACACTCTACAATGAGCAGTTCTTC
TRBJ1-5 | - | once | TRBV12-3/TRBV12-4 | CASSLQLNQPQHF | TGTGCCAGCAGTTTGCAGCTTAATCAGCCCCAGCATTTT
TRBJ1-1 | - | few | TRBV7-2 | CASSLALGREGPEAFF | TGTGCCAGCAGCTTAGCGCTCGGCAGGGAAGGTCCTGAAGCTTTCTTT
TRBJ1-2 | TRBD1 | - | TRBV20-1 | CSASSGTGGMNYGYTF | TGCAGTGCTAGTTCCGGGACAGGGGGAATGAACTATGGCTACACCTTC
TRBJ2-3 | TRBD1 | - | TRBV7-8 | CASSQGAYTDTQYF | TGTGCCAGCAGCCAGGGGGCTTACACAGATACGCAGTATTTT
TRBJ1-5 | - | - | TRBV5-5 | CASSVRVGNQPQHF | TGTGCCAGCAGCGTCAGGGTCGGCAATCAGCCCCAGCATTTT
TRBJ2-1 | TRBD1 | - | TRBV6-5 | CASRWGQGVYNEQFF | TGTGCCAGCAGGTGGGGTCAGGGGGTCTACAATGAGCAGTTCTTC
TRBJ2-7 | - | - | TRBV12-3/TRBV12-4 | CASSSRGNEQYF | TGTGCCAGCAGTTCCCGAGGGAACGAGCAGTACTTC
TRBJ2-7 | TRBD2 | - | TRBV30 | CAWSGRRGGPEQYF | TGTGCCTGGAGTGGAAGACGGGGGGGCCCCGAGCAGTACTTC
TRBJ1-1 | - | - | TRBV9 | CASSVADQADKAFF | TGTGCCAGCAGCGTAGCGGATCAAGCCGACAAAGCTTTCTTT
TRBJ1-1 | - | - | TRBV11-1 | CASRGTVVNTEAFF | TGTGCCAGCAGAGGTACGGTTGTGAACACTGAAGCTTTCTTT
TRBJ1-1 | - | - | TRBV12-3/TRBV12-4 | CASTGSTEAFF | TGTGCCAGCACCGGTAGCACTGAAGCTTTCTTT
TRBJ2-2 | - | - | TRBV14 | CASSTFQGNTGELFF | TGTGCCAGCAGCACCTTTCAGGGGAACACCGGGGAGCTGTTTTTT
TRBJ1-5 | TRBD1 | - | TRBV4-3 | CASSRTGGIGQPQHF | TGCGCCAGCAGCCGTACAGGGGGGATAGGTCAGCCCCAGCATTTT